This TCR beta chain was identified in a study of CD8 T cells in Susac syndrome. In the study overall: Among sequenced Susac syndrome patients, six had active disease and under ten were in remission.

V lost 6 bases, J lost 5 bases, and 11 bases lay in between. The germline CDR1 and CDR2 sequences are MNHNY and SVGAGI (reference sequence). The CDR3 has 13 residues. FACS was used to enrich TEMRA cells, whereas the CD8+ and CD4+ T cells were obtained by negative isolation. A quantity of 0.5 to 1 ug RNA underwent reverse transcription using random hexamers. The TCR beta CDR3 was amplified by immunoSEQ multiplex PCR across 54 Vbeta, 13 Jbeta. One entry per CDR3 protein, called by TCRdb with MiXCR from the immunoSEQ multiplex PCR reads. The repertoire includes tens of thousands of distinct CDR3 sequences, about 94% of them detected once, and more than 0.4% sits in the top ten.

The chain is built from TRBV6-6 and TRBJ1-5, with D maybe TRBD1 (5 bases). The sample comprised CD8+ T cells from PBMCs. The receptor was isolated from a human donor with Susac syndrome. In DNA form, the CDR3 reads TGTGCCAGCAGGAGGGACGGGGATCAGCCCCAGCATTTT. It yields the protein CASRRDGDQPQHF.